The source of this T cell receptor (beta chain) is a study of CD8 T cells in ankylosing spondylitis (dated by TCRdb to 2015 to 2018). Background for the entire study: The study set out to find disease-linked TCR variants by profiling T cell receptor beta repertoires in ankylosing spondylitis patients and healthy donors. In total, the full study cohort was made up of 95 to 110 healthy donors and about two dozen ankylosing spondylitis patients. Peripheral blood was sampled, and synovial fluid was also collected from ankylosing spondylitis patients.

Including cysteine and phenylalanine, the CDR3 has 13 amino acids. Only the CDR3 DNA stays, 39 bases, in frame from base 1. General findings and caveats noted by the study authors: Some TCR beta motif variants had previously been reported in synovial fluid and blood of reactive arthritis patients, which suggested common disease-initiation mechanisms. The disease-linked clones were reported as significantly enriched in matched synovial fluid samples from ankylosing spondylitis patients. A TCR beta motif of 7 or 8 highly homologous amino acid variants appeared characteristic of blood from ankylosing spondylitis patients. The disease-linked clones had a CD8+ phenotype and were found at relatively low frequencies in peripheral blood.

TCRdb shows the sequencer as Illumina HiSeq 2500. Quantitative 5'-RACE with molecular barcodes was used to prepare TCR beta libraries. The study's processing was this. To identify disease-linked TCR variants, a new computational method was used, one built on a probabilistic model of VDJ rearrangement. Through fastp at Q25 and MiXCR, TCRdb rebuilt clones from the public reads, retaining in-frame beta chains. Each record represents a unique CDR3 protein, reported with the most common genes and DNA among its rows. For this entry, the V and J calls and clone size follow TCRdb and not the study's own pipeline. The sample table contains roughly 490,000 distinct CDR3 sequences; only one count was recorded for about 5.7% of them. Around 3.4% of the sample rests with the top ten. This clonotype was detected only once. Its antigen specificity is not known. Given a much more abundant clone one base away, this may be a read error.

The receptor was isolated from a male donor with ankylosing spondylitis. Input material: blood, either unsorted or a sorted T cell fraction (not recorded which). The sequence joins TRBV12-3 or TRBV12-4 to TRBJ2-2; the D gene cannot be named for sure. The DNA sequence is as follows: TGTACCAGCAGCTTCAGTGTCACCGGGGAGCTGTTTTTT. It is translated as CTSSFSVTGELFF.